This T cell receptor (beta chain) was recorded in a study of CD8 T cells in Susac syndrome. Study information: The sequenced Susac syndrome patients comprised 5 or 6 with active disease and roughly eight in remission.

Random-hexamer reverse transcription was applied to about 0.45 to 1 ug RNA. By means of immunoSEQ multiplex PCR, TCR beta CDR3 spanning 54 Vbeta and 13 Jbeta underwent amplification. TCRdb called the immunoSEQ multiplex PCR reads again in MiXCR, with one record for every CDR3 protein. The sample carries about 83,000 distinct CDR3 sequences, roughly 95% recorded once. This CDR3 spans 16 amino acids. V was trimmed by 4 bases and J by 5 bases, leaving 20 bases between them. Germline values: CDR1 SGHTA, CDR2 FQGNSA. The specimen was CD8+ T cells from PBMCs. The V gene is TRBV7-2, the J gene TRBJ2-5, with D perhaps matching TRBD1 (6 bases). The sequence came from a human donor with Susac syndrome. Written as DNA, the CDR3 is TGTGCCAGCAGCTCTCCCCCGGACAGTGGAATGGAGACCCAGTACTTC. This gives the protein CASSSPPDSGMETQYF.